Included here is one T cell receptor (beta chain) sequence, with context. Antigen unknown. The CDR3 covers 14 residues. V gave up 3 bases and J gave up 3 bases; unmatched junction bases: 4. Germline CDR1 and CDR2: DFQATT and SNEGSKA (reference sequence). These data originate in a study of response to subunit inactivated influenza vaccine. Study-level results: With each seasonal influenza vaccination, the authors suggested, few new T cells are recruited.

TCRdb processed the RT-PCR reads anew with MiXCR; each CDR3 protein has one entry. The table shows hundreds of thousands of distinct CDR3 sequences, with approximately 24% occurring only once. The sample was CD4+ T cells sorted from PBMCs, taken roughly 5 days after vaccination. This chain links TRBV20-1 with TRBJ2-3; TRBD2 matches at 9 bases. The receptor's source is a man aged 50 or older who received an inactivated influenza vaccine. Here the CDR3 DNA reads TGCAGTGCTAGGGGCGGGAGGGGGACAGATACGCAGTATTTT. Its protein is CSARGGRGTDTQYF.